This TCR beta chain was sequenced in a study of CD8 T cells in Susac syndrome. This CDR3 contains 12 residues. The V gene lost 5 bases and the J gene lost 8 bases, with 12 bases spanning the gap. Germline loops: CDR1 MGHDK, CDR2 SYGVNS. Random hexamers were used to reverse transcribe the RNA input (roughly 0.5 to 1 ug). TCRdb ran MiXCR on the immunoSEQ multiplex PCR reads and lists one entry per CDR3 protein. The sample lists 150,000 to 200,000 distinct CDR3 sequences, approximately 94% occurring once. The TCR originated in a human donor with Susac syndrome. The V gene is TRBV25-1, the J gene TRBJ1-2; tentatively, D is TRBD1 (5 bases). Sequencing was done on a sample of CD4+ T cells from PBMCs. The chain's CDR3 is CASSSTAGGYTF. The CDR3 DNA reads TGTGCCAGCAGTTCGACAGCTGGGGGCTACACCTTC.